The 21 T cell receptor beta chains below come from one sample, sequenced in a study of cytotoxic CD8 clonotypes in ibrutinib-treated CLL. Method: immunoSEQ multiplex PCR; TCRdb's copy keeps in-frame clones and lacks some. In the table there are 250,000 to 350,000 clones, around 69% of which are singletons. This material consisted of PBMCs, taken at disease progression, from a patient treated with ibrutinib. The receptors here all came from a human donor with chronic lymphocytic leukemia.

The chain recombines TRBV9 with TRBJ2-1, with TRBD2 matching 9 bases. Trimming cost V 0 bases and J 9 bases; bases outside gene matches: 7. The germline CDR1 and CDR2 sequences are SGDLS and YYNGEE. This CDR3 spans 15 amino acids. The CDR3 DNA is TGTGCCAGCAGCGTAGCTGCGGGAGGGCCACTTGAGCAGTTCTTC. Protein sequence: CASSVAAGGPLEQFF.

This clone has just a few counts. The chain carries TRBV2 and TRBJ1-2; 7 bases align to TRBD1. CDR1 is SNHLY, CDR2 FYNNEI, per germline. V lost 3 bases to trimming and J lost 4 bases; unmatched junction nucleotides: 5. The CDR3 covers 14 residues. The CDR3 loop is CASSDSGTVYGYTF. Here the CDR3 DNA reads TGTGCCAGCAGTGATTCTGGGACAGTCTATGGCTACACCTTC.

The V and J genes are TRBV2 and TRBJ2-7; D gene unclear. V was shortened by 3 bases and J by 7 bases, with 16 bases between the two germline ends. The CDR3 has 14 residues. The V gene's germline CDR1 is SNHLY and CDR2 FYNNEI. The CDR3 sequence: CASSDGTAVREQYF. CDR3 nucleotide sequence: TGTGCCAGCAGTGATGGAACTGCCGTCAGGGAGCAGTACTTC.

This rearrangement joins TRBV7-9 to TRBJ2-3; TRBD1 matches at 8 bases. V was pared by 6 bases and J by 1 base, with 9 bases of the junction left unmatched. Germline values: CDR1 SEHNR, CDR2 FQNEAQ (reference sequence). The CDR3 is 16 amino acids. The CDR3 is CASRRTGRSGTDTQYF. The CDR3 DNA follows: TGTGCCAGCAGGAGGACAGGGAGGAGTGGCACAGATACGCAGTATTTT.

The V call is TRBV7-9, the J call TRBJ2-5; perhaps TRBD2 as D (5 bases). V lost 3 bases and J 0 bases, leaving 11 bases between the germline ends. Germline loops: CDR1 SEHNR, CDR2 FQNEAQ (reference sequence). The CDR3 runs to 15 residues. The CDR3 sequence: CASSFDAGNQETQYF. The CDR3 nucleotides read TGTGCCAGCAGCTTCGATGCCGGGAACCAAGAGACCCAGTACTTC.

CDR3 bases: TGCGCCAGCAGCTTTCGGAATAATGAAAAACTGTTTTTT. Translating gives CASSFRNNEKLFF. The genes are TRBV5-1 and TRBJ1-4, with D unclear. Germline assignment: CDR1 SGHRS and CDR2 YFSETQ. Trimming stripped 2 bases from V and 4 bases from J, with 6 bases between. The CDR3 consists of 13 residues.

This clone has only a few counts. The V gene is TRBV9, the J gene TRBJ1-2; D is unresolved. This CDR3 region has 13 residues. Germline V CDR1 and CDR2: SGDLS, YYNGEE. V lost 0 bases and J lost 4, with 7 bases in between. The CDR3 here is CASSVAASYGYTF. CDR3 nucleotides: TGTGCCAGCAGCGTAGCTGCCAGCTATGGCTACACCTTC. Together with reference TRBV9 and TRBJ1-2, the CDR3 gives the full variable domain: DSGVTQTPKHLITATGQRVTLRCSPRSGDLSVYWYQQSLDQGLQFLIQYYNGEERAKGNILERFSAQQFPDLHSELNLSSLELGDSALYFCASSVAASYGYTFGSGTRLTVV.

This chain connects TRBV9 to TRBJ1-1, with 8 bases matching TRBD1. The germline CDR1 and CDR2 sequences are SGDLS and YYNGEE. The trim removed 4 bases at V and 6 bases at J, leaving 11 bases unmatched. This CDR3 spans 15 amino acids. CDR3: CASSPRTGFLAEAFF. The CDR3 nucleotides read TGTGCCAGCAGCCCCAGGACAGGGTTTCTCGCTGAAGCTTTCTTT.

The chain carries TRBV5-1 and TRBJ2-7; D is tentatively TRBD1 or TRBD2 (5 bases each). Trimming stripped 5 bases from V and 2 bases from J, with 14 bases between. Germline loops: CDR1 SGHRS, CDR2 YFSETQ. The CDR3 is 14 amino acids. The CDR3 sequence: CASSPGTGTYEQYF. In DNA form, the CDR3 reads TGCGCCAGCAGTCCCGGGACGGGCACCTACGAGCAGTACTTC.

Details on this clone: The sample holds other DNA sequences that translate to the same CDR3. The rearrangement links TRBV18 to TRBJ2-7; 9 positions agree with TRBD1. This CDR3 comprises 14 residues. J gave up 3 bases and V 2 bases, and 2 bases lay outside the gene matches. Germline V CDR1 and CDR2: KGHSH, LQKENI. The CDR3 protein is CASSPLDRGYEQYF. CDR3 in DNA: TGTGCCAGCTCACCATTGGACAGGGGCTACGAGCAGTACTTC.

This rearrangement joins TRBV29-1 to TRBJ1-1, with 8 bases matching TRBD1. The CDR3 sequence is 13 residues long. The J segment lost 0 bases and the V segment lost 7 bases, leaving 4 bases of the junction unmatched. Germline V gene lookup returns CDR1 SQVTM and CDR2 ANQGSEA. The DNA for the CDR3 is TGCAGCGATACGACAGGGGTGAACACTGAAGCTTTCTTT. Its translation is CSDTTGVNTEAFF.

The chain joins TRBV5-1 to TRBJ2-6; 7 bases are a match to TRBD1. This CDR3 contains 18 residues. V was clipped by 4 bases and J by 0 bases; unmatched bases: 10. Germline lookup yields CDR1 SGHRS and CDR2 YFSETQ. The CDR3: CASSPIQGWGSGANVLTF. As DNA, the CDR3 is TGCGCCAGCAGCCCTATACAGGGGTGGGGCTCTGGGGCCAACGTCCTGACTTTC.

The chain joins TRBV5-4 to TRBJ2-5; 8 bases map to TRBD1. The CDR3 has 14 residues. Germline V gene data show CDR1 as SGHNT and CDR2 as YYREEE (reference sequence). The J segment lost 5 bases and the V segment lost 4 bases, leaving 7 bases of the junction unmatched. This chain's CDR3 is CASSQLTGEETQYF. For the CDR3, the DNA is TGTGCCAGCAGCCAACTGACAGGGGAGGAGACCCAGTACTTC.

The chain has TRBV7-6 and TRBJ2-7; no clear D gene. This CDR3 comprises 14 residues. Between the trimmed V and J ends, which lost 2 bases and 1 base, there was a span of 9 bases. CDR1 SGHVS and CDR2 FNYEAQ come from the germline V gene. CDR3 loop: CASSLPGRSYEQYF. Here the CDR3 DNA reads TGTGCCAGCAGCTTACCTGGTAGATCCTACGAGCAGTACTTC. Filled out from reference TRBV7-6 and TRBJ2-7, the complete variable domain reads GAGVSQSPRYKVTKRGQDVALRCDPISGHVSLYWYRQALGQGPEFLTYFNYEAQQDKSGLPNDRFSAERPEGSISTLTIQRTEQRDSAMYRCASSLPGRSYEQYFGPGTRLTVT.

This clone was counted a single time. J is TRBJ2-3 and V is TRBV7-8, with 16 bases identical to TRBD2. The CDR3 loop spans 19 amino acids. The trim removed 5 bases at V and 0 bases at J, leaving 8 bases unmatched. The germline V gene encodes CDR1 SGHVS and CDR2 FQNEAQ. The CDR3 loop reads CASSGTSGRVALSTDTQYF. The DNA for the CDR3 is TGTGCCAGCAGCGGGACTAGCGGGAGGGTAGCGCTCAGCACAGATACGCAGTATTTT. Full variable domain (outside the CDR3, taken from reference TRBV7-8 and TRBJ2-3): GAGVSQSPRYKVAKRGQDVALRCDPISGHVSLFWYQQALGQGPEFLTYFQNEAQLDKSGLPSDRFFAERPEGSVSTLKIQRTQQEDSAVYLCASSGTSGRVALSTDTQYFGPGTRLTVL.

The genes are TRBV28 and TRBJ2-6; tentative D call: TRBD2 (5 bases). The germline V and J ends were trimmed by 3 bases and 0 bases, with 6 bases remaining between them. This CDR3 is built from 15 residues. The germline gives CDR1 MDHEN, CDR2 SYDVKM. The CDR3 reads CASSFGVSGANVLTF. CDR3 bases: TGTGCCAGCAGTTTCGGGGTCTCTGGGGCCAACGTCCTGACTTTC.

As to this clone: This sample also contains other DNA sequences that code for the same CDR3. The gene calls are TRBV2 and TRBJ2-7; 10 nucleotides line up with TRBD1. V trimming: 4 bases; J trimming: 1 base; junction bases outside the gene matches: 1. CDR3 length: 14 residues. Germline lookup yields CDR1 SNHLY and CDR2 FYNNEI. This CDR3 is CASSGTGGSYEQYF. Written as DNA, the CDR3 is TGTGCCAGCAGTGGGACAGGGGGTTCCTACGAGCAGTACTTC.

The rearrangement links TRBV11-2 to TRBJ1-1, with D perhaps matching TRBD1 (5 bases). This CDR3 region has 13 residues. Germline V gene lookup returns CDR1 SGHAT and CDR2 FQNNGV. V was clipped by 8 bases and J by 2 bases, with 12 bases between them. CDR3 region: CASAGPTNTEAFF. The CDR3 DNA reads TGTGCCAGCGCGGGACCCACAAACACTGAAGCTTTCTTT.

This chain connects TRBV18 to TRBJ2-3; unclear D gene. V lost 3 bases, J lost 2 bases, and 9 bases lay in between. The CDR3 length is 14 residues. Looked up from germline, CDR1 is KGHSH and CDR2 is LQKENI. CDR3 amino acids: CASSPAGVTDTQYF. In DNA, the CDR3 is TGTGCCAGCTCACCTGCCGGCGTCACAGATACGCAGTATTTT.

This clone appeared a single time. The chain recombines TRBV7-2 with TRBJ2-6; D possibly corresponds to TRBD1 (6 bases). The CDR3 has 18 residues. V lost 5 bases and J 4 bases, leaving 21 bases between the germline ends. Germline V gene data show CDR1 as SGHTA and CDR2 as FQGNSA. The CDR3 nucleotides read TGTGCCAGCAGCCGTTGGGGGAATGACAGGTCCGGGGCCAACGTCCTGACTTTC. Translating it yields CASSRWGNDRSGANVLTF.

The chain employs TRBV29-1 and TRBJ1-3; tentative D call: TRBD1 (5 bases). The germline V and J ends were trimmed by 0 bases and 2 bases, with 11 bases remaining between them. Germline V lookup: CDR1 SQVTM, CDR2 ANQGSEA. The CDR3 is 15 amino acids. CDR3 nucleotides: TGCAGCGTTGAAGATCGGGGGGGTACTGGAAACACCATATATTTT. This encodes CSVEDRGGTGNTIYF.